Following are 11 T cell receptor beta chains from one sample sequenced in a study of T-cell reconstitution after alpha-beta-depleted transplantation in children. For TCRbeta, the library was prepared with unique molecular identifiers. TCRdb fed the PCR reads into MiXCR, producing one record per CDR3 protein. The table records about 980,000 distinct CDR3 sequences, about 29% of them present only once. The sample here was PBMCs, mostly from graft donor cells, taken 360 days after TCRalphabeta/CD19-depleted stem cell transplant. The receptors come from a boy under two years old who had a stem cell transplant for SCID, so the T cells may come from the graft donor.

This clonotype was counted a few times. The V and J genes are TRBV7-9 and TRBJ2-7; D is unresolved. The CDR3 is made up of 13 amino acids. Trimming removed 7 bases from V and 2 bases from J, with 12 bases in between. Germline CDR1 is SEHNR and CDR2 is FQNEAQ (reference sequence). The CDR3 DNA reads as TGTGCCAGCACCGGAGATTCTCCCTACGAGCAGTACTTC. It yields the protein CASTGDSPYEQYF.

In its sample, this clonotype was seen a few times. The V gene is TRBV12-3 or TRBV12-4, the J gene TRBJ2-3; 11 nucleotides align to TRBD2. This CDR3 comprises 17 residues. V shed 4 bases and J 2 bases; nucleotides not matched to a gene: 8. CDR3 coding DNA: TGTGCCAGCAGTTCCTTTTCTAGCGGGGGGACCACAGATACGCAGTATTTT. This gives the protein CASSSFSSGGTTDTQYF.

There are a few counts of this clonotype. The genes are TRBV7-8 and TRBJ2-4; D might be TRBD2 (5 bases). Germline V gene lookup returns CDR1 SGHVS and CDR2 FQNEAQ. With 2 bases removed from V and 2 bases from J, the gap between germline ends came to 10 bases. The CDR3 spans 15 residues. The chain's CDR3 is CASSLRAGTKNIQYF. The CDR3 DNA reads TGTGCCAGCAGCTTAAGGGCCGGGACCAAAAACATTCAGTACTTC.

V gene TRBV7-2 combines with J gene TRBJ2-3, with TRBD2 matching 11 bases. V lost 5 bases and J lost 5; bases outside the gene matches: 9. Germline CDR1 is SGHTA and CDR2 is FQGNSA. The CDR3 totals 16 residues. CDR3 in DNA: TGTGCCAGCAGCCGCAATAGCGGGGGGGCCATAGATACGCAGTATTTT. As protein: CASSRNSGGAIDTQYF.

V usage is TRBV7-3 and J usage is TRBJ2-1; TRBD1 matches 8 bases. J lost 8 bases, V lost 2 bases, and 8 bases had no gene match. The germline V gene encodes CDR1 SGHTA and CDR2 FQGTGA. This CDR3 region has 15 residues. CDR3 protein: CASSLQGAIGYEQFF. In DNA form, the CDR3 reads TGTGCCAGCAGCTTACAGGGGGCCATTGGGTATGAGCAGTTCTTC.

This clonotype has a handful of counts. This rearrangement joins TRBV4-1 to TRBJ2-5, with D possibly being TRBD1 (6 bases). From germline, CDR1 is MGHRA and CDR2 YSYEKL. The length of the CDR3 is 16 residues. Trimming pared 4 bases from V and 4 bases from J, leaving 19 bases between. The DNA for the CDR3 is TGCGCCAGCAGCCCAAGAGTTACAGGGTCAGGAGAGACCCAGTACTTC. It translates to CASSPRVTGSGETQYF.

This clonotype has only a few counts. This chain's CDR3 is CASSQDNGYNEQFF. The CDR3 DNA follows: TGCGCCAGCAGCCAAGATAACGGCTACAATGAGCAGTTCTTC. The chain is built from TRBV4-1 and TRBJ2-1; D remains unclear. Deletions cut 0 bases from V and 3 bases from J, with 6 bases between. This CDR3 has 14 residues. Germline V gene sequence: CDR1 MGHRA, CDR2 YSYEKL.

In its sample, this clonotype was seen a few times. The chain joins TRBV4-3 to TRBJ2-1; 10 nucleotides match TRBD2. The germline V gene encodes CDR1 LGHNA and CDR2 YSLEER. This CDR3 has 16 residues. With V trimmed by 3 bases and J by 6 bases, 8 bases remained unmatched. CDR3 coding DNA: TGCGCCAGCAGCCAGGGACCGGGACTAGCGTCCAATGAGCAGTTCTTC. Its translation is CASSQGPGLASNEQFF.

The CDR3 protein is CSAIGIEETQYF. DNA of the CDR3: TGCAGTGCTATAGGGATAGAGGAGACCCAGTACTTC. This rearrangement joins TRBV20-1 to TRBJ2-5; no definite D call. The CDR3 has 12 amino acids. Trimming pared 4 bases from V and 5 bases from J, leaving 11 bases between. Germline CDR1 is DFQATT and CDR2 is SNEGSKA (reference sequence).

This rearrangement joins TRBV10-3 to TRBJ1-5; 7 nucleotides agree with TRBD1. Germline trimming cut 8 bases from V and 8 bases from J; bases unmatched to any gene: 12. CDR1 is ENHRY, CDR2 SYGVKD, per germline. CDR3 length equals 14 residues. The CDR3 is CAIAEVGGAEPQHF. The CDR3 DNA reads TGTGCCATCGCCGAAGTAGGGGGCGCGGAGCCCCAGCATTTT.

The chain joins TRBV12-3 or TRBV12-4 to TRBJ2-5; D unclear. V was pared by 5 bases and J by 1 base, with 11 bases between. This CDR3 is built from 14 residues. CDR3 sequence reads: CASSGIGPQETQYF. CDR3 in DNA: TGTGCCAGCAGTGGGATCGGGCCCCAAGAGACCCAGTACTTC.